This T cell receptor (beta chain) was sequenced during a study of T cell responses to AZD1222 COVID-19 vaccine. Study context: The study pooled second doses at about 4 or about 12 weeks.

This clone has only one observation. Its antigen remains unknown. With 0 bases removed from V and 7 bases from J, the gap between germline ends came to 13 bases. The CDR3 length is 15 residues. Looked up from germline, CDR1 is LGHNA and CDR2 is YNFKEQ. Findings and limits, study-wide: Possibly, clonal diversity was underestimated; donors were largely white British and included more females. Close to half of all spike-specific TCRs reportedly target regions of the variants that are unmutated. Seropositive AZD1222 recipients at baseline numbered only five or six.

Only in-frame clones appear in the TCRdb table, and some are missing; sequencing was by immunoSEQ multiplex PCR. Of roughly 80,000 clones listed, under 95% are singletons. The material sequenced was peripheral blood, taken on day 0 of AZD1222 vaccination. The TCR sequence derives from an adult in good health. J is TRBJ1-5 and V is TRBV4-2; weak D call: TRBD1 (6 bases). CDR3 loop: CASSQEFRGGQPQHF. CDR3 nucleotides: TGTGCCAGCAGCCAAGAATTCAGGGGAGGACAGCCCCAGCATTTT.